The 27 T cell receptor beta chains listed next were all sequenced from one sample in a study of identical twins (TCRdb year 2016). Library prep was done by 5' RACE. Sequenced on an Illumina HiSeq 2000. TCRdb took the public reads, trimmed them with fastp at Q25, ran MiXCR for clone calling and kept in-frame beta chains. Rows matching on CDR3 protein sequence are summarized as one entry with the most common DNA and genes. The sample table holds roughly 720,000 distinct CDR3 sequences, of which about 20% were seen once. Jointly, the top ten make up roughly 13% of the sample. The same sample was also studied in work on T cells expressing NK-cell markers.

The sample was PBMCs. These receptors were collected from a woman aged 18-29 years in good health.

This clonotype was detected only a few times. The chain couples TRBV20-1 to TRBJ2-7; D is uncertain. The germline V and J ends were trimmed by 2 bases and 0 bases, with 8 bases remaining between them. The germline gives CDR1 DFQATT, CDR2 SNEGSKA (reference sequence). The CDR3 has 13 amino acids. The CDR3 reads CSARPAHSYEQYF. Here the CDR3 DNA reads TGCAGTGCTAGACCGGCCCACTCCTACGAGCAGTACTTC.

This sequence joins TRBV20-1 and TRBJ2-7, with 10 bases that match TRBD2. This CDR3 has 15 residues. Germline V CDR1 and CDR2: DFQATT, SNEGSKA (reference sequence). After removal of 1 base from V and 5 bases from J, the junction contained 8 bases not matched to a gene. The CDR3 region is CSARAKLAGRNEQYF. The CDR3 DNA reads TGCAGTGCTAGAGCCAAACTAGCGGGAAGGAACGAGCAGTACTTC.

This clonotype was seen a handful of times. The rearrangement uses TRBV5-1 and TRBJ1-1, with a tentative D call TRBD1 (5 bases). Trimming cost V 4 bases and J 5 bases, with 21 bases left between them. The CDR3 consists of 16 residues. CDR1 SGHRS and CDR2 YFSETQ come from the germline V gene. In DNA form, the CDR3 reads TGCGCCAGCAGCGCCAAGGTCGGGGGTGGTGAGACTGAAGCTTTCTTT. This translates into CASSAKVGGGETEAFF. Drawing the rest from reference TRBV5-1 and TRBJ1-1, the complete variable domain is KAGVTQTPRYLIKTRGQQVTLSCSPISGHRSVSWYQQTPGQGLQFLFEYFSETQRNKGNFPGRFSGRQFSNSRSEMNVSTLELGDSALYLCASSAKVGGGETEAFFGQGTRLTVV.

The chain joins TRBV29-1 to TRBJ1-2; D ambiguous. Between the trimmed V and J ends, which lost 8 bases and 3 bases, there was a span of 25 bases. Per the germline V gene, CDR1 is SQVTM and CDR2 is ANQGSEA. The CDR3 has 16 residues. The CDR3 here is CSIRPPNRSSYYGYTF. The CDR3 coding sequence is TGCAGCATACGCCCCCCGAACCGCTCGAGTTACTATGGCTACACCTTC.

The CDR3 nucleotides read TGTGCCAGCAGTTTGGCTCCGGGACAGGGTTCTTACGAGCAGTACTTC. Amino acid sequence: CASSLAPGQGSYEQYF. V and J are TRBV12-3 or TRBV12-4 and TRBJ2-7; TRBD1 aligns across 9 bases. This CDR3 region has 16 residues. V gave up 3 bases and J gave up 4 bases; unmatched junction bases: 10.

The chain employs TRBV5-1 and TRBJ1-6; D might be TRBD1 (5 bases). V lost 0 bases to trimming and J lost 5 bases, with 6 bases between them. There are 14 residues in the CDR3. CDR1 and CDR2 (germline): SGHRS, YFSETQ. The CDR3 sequence: CASSLGGDNSPLHF. CDR3 in DNA: TGCGCCAGCAGCTTGGGAGGGGATAATTCACCCCTCCACTTT. The whole variable domain, filled in from reference TRBV5-1 and TRBJ1-6, reads KAGVTQTPRYLIKTRGQQVTLSCSPISGHRSVSWYQQTPGQGLQFLFEYFSETQRNKGNFPGRFSGRQFSNSRSEMNVSTLELGDSALYLCASSLGGDNSPLHFGNGTRLTVT.

This clonotype came up a few times. The V gene is TRBV27, the J gene TRBJ1-2; TRBD1 agrees at 7 bases. The V gene's germline CDR1 is MNHEY and CDR2 SMNVEV (reference sequence). This CDR3 is 14 amino acids long. The J segment lost 4 bases and the V segment lost 5 bases, leaving 7 bases of the junction unmatched. CDR3 bases: TGTGCCAGCAGTCCTCTGACAGGGCCCTATGGCTACACCTTC. Its translation: CASSPLTGPYGYTF.

This clonotype was observed a handful of times. This chain joins TRBV9 and TRBJ2-1, with 14 bases matching TRBD2. V dropped 3 bases and J dropped 1; count of bases not matched to a gene: 3. The CDR3 consists of 17 residues. The germline gives CDR1 SGDLS, CDR2 YYNGEE. The CDR3: CASSGTSGGTSYNEQFF. DNA of the CDR3: TGTGCCAGCAGCGGGACTAGCGGGGGGACTTCCTACAATGAGCAGTTCTTC.

Worth noting for this clonotype: At one end the junction does not follow the germline gene, possibly because of a read error. The chain uses TRBV12-3 or TRBV12-4 and TRBJ2-2, with TRBD1 as a possible D gene (7 bases). The CDR3 covers 15 residues. This chain's CDR3 is CASGLRQGGTGELFF. The CDR3 coding sequence is TGTGCCAGCGGTTTAAGGCAGGGGGGAACCGGGGAGCTGTTTTTT.

The sample holds a few counts of this clonotype. This chain's CDR3 is CASSAKTSGRNNEQFF. The DNA of the CDR3 is TGCGCCAGCAGTGCGAAGACTAGCGGGAGGAACAATGAGCAGTTCTTC. The chain joins TRBV10-1 to TRBJ2-1, with 13 bases matching TRBD2. There are 16 residues in the CDR3. After removal of 4 bases from V and 5 bases from J, the junction contained 5 bases not matched to a gene. Germline V lookup: CDR1 WNHNN, CDR2 SYGVQD (reference sequence).

This chain uses TRBV9 with TRBJ1-1; 10 nucleotides align to TRBD1. This CDR3 has 15 amino acids. Germline V gives CDR1 SGDLS, CDR2 YYNGEE. J lost 5 bases, V lost 1 base, and 5 bases had no gene match. The CDR3 region is CASSVLGTGVTEAFF. For the CDR3, the DNA is TGTGCCAGCAGCGTATTAGGGACAGGGGTTACTGAAGCTTTCTTT.

The sample holds a few counts of this clonotype. V and J are TRBV7-2 and TRBJ2-1, with D unresolved. Trimming left V 5 bases short and J 7 bases short, with 12 bases between. The CDR3 sequence is 13 residues long. Per germline, CDR1 SGHTA and CDR2 FQGNSA. The chain's CDR3 is CASSPYDQNEQFF. In DNA form, the CDR3 reads TGTGCCAGCAGCCCATACGACCAAAATGAGCAGTTCTTC. The variable domain in full, completed from reference TRBV7-2 and TRBJ2-1, reads GAGVSQSPSNKVTEKGKDVELRCDPISGHTALYWYRQSLGQGLEFLIYFQGNSAPDKSGLPSDRFSAERTGGSVSTLTIQRTQQEDSAVYLCASSPYDQNEQFFGPGTRLTVL.

The chain employs TRBV9 and TRBJ1-2; perhaps TRBD1 as D (5 bases). The germline CDR1 and CDR2 sequences are SGDLS and YYNGEE. The V and J ends lost 0 bases and 2 bases respectively, with 11 bases between them. The CDR3 has 15 residues. CDR3 DNA: TGTGCCAGCAGCGTAGAGGGCAGGGTAAACTATGGCTACACCTTC. It codes for CASSVEGRVNYGYTF.

The table lists this clonotype with a few counts. The gene calls are TRBV6-1 and TRBJ2-5, with 8 bases fitting TRBD2. The trim removed 3 bases at V and 5 bases at J, leaving 8 bases unmatched. From germline, CDR1 is MNHNS and CDR2 SASEGT. The CDR3 runs to 15 residues. The CDR3 is CASSDPGLAGETQYF. DNA for the CDR3: TGTGCCAGCAGTGACCCAGGGCTAGCGGGCGAGACCCAGTACTTC.

This clonotype showed up just a few times. The chain carries TRBV5-5 and TRBJ2-1, with 11 bases fitting TRBD1. CDR3 length: 16 residues. The germline gives CDR1 SGHKS, CDR2 YYEKEE (reference sequence). Trimming cost V 2 bases and J 10 bases; bases outside gene matches: 11. CDR3: CASSLAGTGGSQEQFF. DNA for the CDR3: TGTGCCAGCAGCTTAGCCGGGACAGGGGGTTCCCAAGAGCAGTTCTTC.

This rearrangement joins TRBV29-1 to TRBJ2-1; D is perhaps TRBD1 (6 bases). Trimming stripped 4 bases from V and 4 bases from J, with 14 bases between. The CDR3 has 14 amino acids. Per the germline V gene, CDR1 is SQVTM and CDR2 is ANQGSEA. CDR3 loop: CSVAGAQHYNEQFF. In DNA form, the CDR3 reads TGCAGCGTTGCAGGGGCTCAGCATTACAATGAGCAGTTCTTC.

In its sample, this clonotype was seen many times. At one end the junction does not follow the germline gene, possibly because of a read error. V gene TRBV10-2 combines with J gene TRBJ1-6; 12 bases fit TRBD1. CDR3 size: 16 residues. Germline CDR1 WSHSY, CDR2 SAAADI. The CDR3 loop is CASTEGTGGFNSPLHF. CDR3 sequence (DNA): TGCGCCAGCACTGAGGGGACAGGGGGCTTTAATTCACCCCTCCACTTT.

The rearrangement uses TRBV20-1 and TRBJ2-3; 11 positions match TRBD2. Germline trimming cut 1 base from V and 14 bases from J; bases unmatched to any gene: 5. The CDR3 is 12 residues long. CDR1 is DFQATT and CDR2 is SNEGSKA in the germline V gene (reference sequence). Here the CDR3 DNA reads TGCAGTGCTAGAGTCCCTAGCGGGGGGTTGTATTTT. Protein sequence: CSARVPSGGLYF.

This chain links TRBV25-1 with TRBJ2-7; no firm D call. CDR3 length: 15 residues. Trimming took 2 bases from V and 1 from J, leaving 12 bases between them. Germline V CDR1 and CDR2: MGHDK, SYGVNS. CDR3 sequence: CASSERRHSSYEQYF. In DNA, the CDR3 is TGTGCCAGCAGTGAACGCCGACACAGTTCCTACGAGCAGTACTTC.

Many counts were recorded for this clonotype. The rearrangement joins TRBV12-3 or TRBV12-4 to TRBJ1-2; 9 nucleotides match TRBD1. The CDR3 extends over 12 amino acids. Losses at the gene ends were 5 bases for V and 8 bases for J; bases not matched to a gene: 3. The CDR3 spells CASSPGTGGYTF. The CDR3 DNA is TGTGCCAGCAGTCCCGGGACAGGGGGCTACACCTTC.

V and J are TRBV29-1 and TRBJ2-5, with TRBD1 identical over 8 bases. Germline CDR1 and CDR2: SQVTM and ANQGSEA. The ends lost 3 bases at V and 5 bases at J; junction bases unmatched: 8. The CDR3 covers 14 residues. CDR3 loop: CSVEGQALGETQYF. The CDR3, as DNA: TGCAGCGTTGAGGGACAGGCCCTTGGGGAGACCCAGTACTTC.

This clonotype was counted ten times or more. This sequence joins TRBV13 and TRBJ2-1, with a tentative D call TRBD1 (6 bases). Per the germline V gene, CDR1 is PRHDT and CDR2 is FYEKMQ (reference sequence). The CDR3 consists of 14 residues. V shed 0 bases and J shed 8 bases, with 11 bases lying between them. CDR3 nucleotide sequence: TGTGCCAGCAGCTTAGGGCTAGGGGGTGATGAGCAGTTCTTC. This gives the protein CASSLGLGGDEQFF.

There are a few counts of this clonotype. The chain recombines TRBV6-1 with TRBJ2-1, with D maybe TRBD2 (6 bases). V was clipped by 6 bases and J by 6 bases, with 12 bases between them. CDR1 and CDR2 (germline): MNHNS, SASEGT. The CDR3 is made up of 13 amino acids. The CDR3 region has the DNA TGTGCCAGCAGGCTGACTAGGATCAATGAGCAGTTCTTC. Translating gives CASRLTRINEQFF.

This clonotype turned up a few times. V and J are TRBV5-1 and TRBJ2-7; TRBD1 matches at 9 bases. Germline V lookup: CDR1 SGHRS, CDR2 YFSETQ. There are 15 residues in the CDR3. Trimming removed 3 bases from V and 2 bases from J; junction bases left unmatched: 6. The CDR3 bases are TGCGCCAGCAGCTCACAGGGGGCAAGGACCTACGAGCAGTACTTC. As protein: CASSSQGARTYEQYF. Based on the CDR3 plus reference TRBV5-1 and TRBJ2-7, the full variable domain is KAGVTQTPRYLIKTRGQQVTLSCSPISGHRSVSWYQQTPGQGLQFLFEYFSETQRNKGNFPGRFSGRQFSNSRSEMNVSTLELGDSALYLCASSSQGARTYEQYFGPGTRLTVT.

This clonotype was seen a handful of times. J is TRBJ1-1 and V is TRBV12-3 or TRBV12-4; D may be TRBD1 (5 bases). The V end lost 2 bases, the J end lost 11 bases, and 15 bases lay between the germline ends. This CDR3 comprises 13 residues. The CDR3 coding sequence is TGTGCCAGCAGTTTACGCCGGCCTGGGGGGGCTTTCTTT. Translating gives CASSLRRPGGAFF.

The V gene is TRBV10-3, the J gene TRBJ1-1, with D possibly TRBD1 on 5 matching bases. V lost 6 bases, J lost 1 base, and 9 bases lay in between. The CDR3 is 13 amino acids. The germline gives CDR1 ENHRY, CDR2 SYGVKD. CDR3 protein: CAIRGEENTEAFF. In nucleotides, the CDR3 is TGTGCCATCAGGGGGGAGGAGAACACTGAAGCTTTCTTT.

This clonotype was seen only a few times. The gene calls are TRBV5-6 and TRBJ2-7, with a tentative D call TRBD1 (6 bases). The CDR3 runs 15 residues. Trimming left V 0 bases short and J 2 bases short, with 12 bases between. CDR1 is SGHDT and CDR2 is YYEEEE in the germline V gene. CDR3 sequence: CASSLDRDAPYEQYF. As DNA, the CDR3 is TGTGCCAGCAGCTTGGACAGGGATGCCCCCTACGAGCAGTACTTC.